This T cell receptor (beta chain) derives from a study of T cells in localized non-small cell lung cancer. General study results and limits: For the top 100 tumor clones, a median about 57 also appeared in adjacent lung. Uninvolved adjacent lung had more T cell clonality than any other tissue, topping tumor.

The protocol was immunoSEQ multiplex PCR, while the TCRdb copy is restricted to in-frame clones and leaves out a portion. There are about 130,000 clones in the sample; 70% to 90% occur only once, and around 1.8% lies in the top ten. Germline CDR1 and CDR2: LNHDA and SQIVND (reference sequence). Trimming took 3 bases from V and 3 from J, leaving 6 bases between them. The CDR3 is made up of 13 amino acids. On this clone: Its antigen is not known.

The chain employs TRBV19 and TRBJ1-5; D is ambiguous. Source: peripheral blood, taken before any cancer treatment. The receptor was derived from a female donor older than 55 with stage I lung adenocarcinoma. The CDR3 protein is CASSIAINQPQHF. The CDR3 DNA follows: TGTGCCAGTAGTATTGCCATCAATCAGCCCCAGCATTTT.